This T cell receptor beta chain originates from a study of shared clonotypes between healthy human individuals. Execution of the assay was at deep level. Some clones are missing from TCRdb's copy, which holds only in-frame ones; the method was immunoSEQ multiplex PCR. The sample contains around 1.9 million clones, roughly 93% of which appear only once. It was CD45RO-negative cells, positively selected for CCR7, that made up naive CD8 cells, with terminally differentiated effector memory CD45RA+ cells excluded. This CDR3 contains 15 residues. With 1 base clipped from V and 6 bases from J, the junction kept 5 bases outside the gene matches. Germline CDR1 reads MGHDK; CDR2 reads SYGVNS.

The clonotype originates from a man younger than 35 in good health. Some clones in this sample may be carry-over from other donors' samples. Sequencing used naive CD8+ T cells from PBMCs. The chain recombines TRBV25-1 with TRBJ1-4, with TRBD1 identical over 7 bases. The CDR3: CASSEFGRGDEKLFF. CDR3 coding DNA: TGTGCCAGCAGTGAATTCGGCAGGGGGGATGAAAAACTGTTTTTT.